Listed here are 13 T cell receptor beta chains from one sample, sequenced in a study of shared clonotypes between healthy human individuals. Repertoires were generated with immunoSEQ multiplex PCR, while TCRdb's copy carries only in-frame clones and drops some. The table has a few million clones, approximately 92% seen once. The sequenced sample was naive CD4+ T cells sorted from blood. As to subset: CD45RA+ positively selected. Source of these receptors: a man younger than 35 in good health.

CDR3 DNA sequence: TGTGCCAGCAGTTTAACACTAGCGGGGGTGACTGAGCAGTTCTTC. Its translation: CASSLTLAGVTEQFF. This chain connects TRBV28 to TRBJ2-1; 11 bases align to TRBD2. The trim removed 2 bases at V and 9 bases at J, leaving 6 bases unmatched. Germline CDR1 MDHEN, CDR2 SYDVKM. The length of the CDR3 is 15 residues. The full variable domain, rest sourced from reference TRBV28 and TRBJ2-1, is DVKVTQSSRYLVKRTGEKVFLECVQDMDHENMFWYRQDPGLGLRLIYFSYDVKMKEKGDIPEGYSVSREKKERFSLILESASTNQTSMYLCASSLTLAGVTEQFFGPGTRLTVL.

The chain couples TRBV19 to TRBJ1-1; D unclear. The length of the CDR3 is 11 residues. V was trimmed by 7 bases and J by 2 bases, leaving 5 bases between them. Germline CDR1 and CDR2: LNHDA and SQIVND (reference sequence). CDR3 nucleotide sequence: TGTGCCAGTATCTACAACACTGAAGCTTTCTTT. Its translation is CASIYNTEAFF.

J is TRBJ2-2 and V is TRBV5-1; 10 nucleotides line up with TRBD2. Germline V CDR1 and CDR2: SGHRS, YFSETQ. The CDR3 runs to 19 residues. After removal of 2 bases from V and 3 bases from J, the junction contained 13 bases not matched to a gene. This chain's CDR3 is CASSLPSGGLRDDTGELFF. DNA for the CDR3: TGCGCCAGCAGCTTACCTAGCGGGGGCCTTCGGGACGACACCGGGGAGCTGTTTTTT.

To note about this clone: Other DNA sequences within the sample encode an identical CDR3. This rearrangement joins TRBV7-9 to TRBJ2-1, with 11 bases matching TRBD2. The CDR3 length is 15 residues. The ends lost 8 bases at V and 4 bases at J; junction bases unmatched: 7. Germline V gene data show CDR1 as SEHNR and CDR2 as FQNEAQ (reference sequence). The CDR3 loop is CASSLAGGKYNEQFF. The CDR3 DNA reads TGTGCCAGCTCCTTAGCGGGAGGGAAGTACAATGAGCAGTTCTTC. The full variable domain, its missing parts supplied by reference TRBV7-9 and TRBJ2-1, is DTGVSQNPRHKITKRGQNVTFRCDPISEHNRLYWYRQTLGQGPEFLTYFQNEAQLEKSRLLSDRFSAERPKGSFSTLEIQRTEQGDSAMYLCASSLAGGKYNEQFFGPGTRLTVL.

Remarks on this clone: Other DNA sequences from this sample encode an identical CDR3 as well. The rearrangement joins TRBV5-1 to TRBJ2-2; 7 bases map to TRBD1. V lost 0 bases and J lost 1; bases outside the gene matches: 0. Germline V gene sequence: CDR1 SGHRS, CDR2 YFSETQ. This CDR3 spans 15 amino acids. CDR3 sequence: CASSLGQGNTGELFF. The CDR3 DNA is TGCGCCAGCAGCTTGGGACAGGGGAACACCGGGGAGCTGTTTTTT. The full variable domain, completed using reference TRBV5-1 and TRBJ2-2, is KAGVTQTPRYLIKTRGQQVTLSCSPISGHRSVSWYQQTPGQGLQFLFEYFSETQRNKGNFPGRFSGRQFSNSRSEMNVSTLELGDSALYLCASSLGQGNTGELFFGEGSRLTVL.

The CDR3 DNA follows: TGCGCCAGCAGCTTGGGGAGTAACGCCTACGAGCAGTACTTC. Its translation: CASSLGSNAYEQYF. V and J are TRBV5-1 and TRBJ2-7, with D unclear. From germline, CDR1 is SGHRS and CDR2 YFSETQ. Trimming stripped 0 bases from V and 2 bases from J, with 9 bases between. This CDR3 has 14 amino acids.

The chain combines TRBV5-4 with TRBJ2-7; D tentatively reads TRBD1 or TRBD2 (5 bases each). This CDR3 is built from 16 residues. Germline-derived CDR1 and CDR2 are SGHNT and YYREEE (reference sequence). V gave up 4 bases and J gave up 2 bases, with 19 bases separating them. This CDR3 is CASSEVPGTDAYEQYF. The CDR3 DNA sequence: TGTGCCAGCAGCGAGGTCCCCGGGACGGATGCCTACGAGCAGTACTTC.

CDR3 DNA sequence: TGTGCCAGCGCTCGGACAGGGCGAGTGGGGGGCGGTGAAAAACTGTTTTTT. This translates into CASARTGRVGGGEKLFF. The gene calls are TRBV14 and TRBJ1-4; 8 bases map to TRBD1. The CDR3 length is 17 residues. The J segment lost 7 bases and the V segment lost 8 bases, leaving 18 bases of the junction unmatched. The V gene's germline CDR1 is SGHDN and CDR2 FVKESK.

This chain joins TRBV2 and TRBJ1-5; 8 nucleotides match TRBD1. J gave up 1 base and V 5 bases, and 4 bases lay outside the gene matches. The CDR3 is made up of 15 amino acids. CDR1 is SNHLY and CDR2 is FYNNEI in the germline V gene. In nucleotides, the CDR3 is TGTGCCAGCAGTAGACAGGGGTCCAGCAATCAGCCCCAGCATTTT. Translated, it gives CASSRQGSSNQPQHF.

This clone showed up just once. The chain carries TRBV2 and TRBJ1-2; 7 bases match TRBD1. The V gene's germline CDR1 is SNHLY and CDR2 FYNNEI. After removal of 7 bases from V and 1 base from J, the junction contained 6 bases not matched to a gene. The CDR3 totals 14 residues. CDR3 sequence (DNA): TGTGCCAGCAAAGGACAGGATGTTAACTATGGCTACACCTTC. As protein: CASKGQDVNYGYTF.

The chain employs TRBV23-1 and TRBJ1-5; 8 bases line up with TRBD1. TRBV23-1 carries the ORF label, with uncertain function. The CDR3 is made up of 17 amino acids. V dropped 3 bases and J dropped 6; count of bases not matched to a gene: 13. This CDR3 is CASSQAYYRGSAQPQHF. CDR3 in DNA: TGCGCCAGCAGTCAGGCCTACTACAGGGGGTCGGCTCAGCCCCAGCATTTT.

The J gene is TRBJ2-7, the V gene TRBV27; 9 nucleotides align to TRBD1. Germline V gives CDR1 MNHEY, CDR2 SMNVEV (reference sequence). Losses at the gene ends were 4 bases for V and 3 bases for J; bases not matched to a gene: 1. The CDR3 contains 13 residues. CDR3 in amino acids: CASSSGQGYEQYF. The CDR3 DNA is TGTGCCAGCAGTTCGGGACAGGGCTACGAGCAGTACTTC.

The J gene is TRBJ2-7, the V gene TRBV4-3, with a possible D match to TRBD2 (6 bases). The germline V gene encodes CDR1 LGHNA and CDR2 YSLEER. V was pared by 2 bases and J by 5 bases, with 10 bases between. This CDR3 has 13 residues. This CDR3 reads CASSQPGGNEQYF. The CDR3 bases are TGCGCCAGCAGCCAACCTGGGGGGAACGAGCAGTACTTC.